This entry features one TCR beta chain sequence. Its specificity is not known. There are 15 residues in the CDR3. J gave up 1 base and V 6 bases, and 3 bases lay outside the gene matches. Germline CDR1 MNHNS, CDR2 SASEGT. Donors were drawn from the approximately 130-subject validation cohort, separate from the approximately 700-subject first cohort. This record belongs to a study of cytomegalovirus exposure and HLA in healthy donors. In the study overall: Later analysis reported that the approximately 120 validation repertoires shared the platform of the approximately 690 first-cohort repertoires.

TCRdb keeps only in-frame clones here, not all; method: immunoSEQ multiplex PCR. The table includes tens of thousands of clones, 94% detected once. Whole-study results and caveats: The study flagged some 170 TCR beta chains as cytomegalovirus-associated. First-cohort TCR clusters tended to co-occur in the roughly 130 validation repertoires, a later analysis found.

The V and J genes are TRBV6-1 and TRBJ2-1; 10 bases map to TRBD2. The TCR sequence derives from a man between 18 and 29 years old in good health and CMV-seropositive. The specimen sequenced was PBMCs. The CDR3 DNA sequence: TGTGCCAGCAGCGTAGCGGGAGGATCCTACAATGAGCAGTTCTTC. This sequence encodes CASSVAGGSYNEQFF.